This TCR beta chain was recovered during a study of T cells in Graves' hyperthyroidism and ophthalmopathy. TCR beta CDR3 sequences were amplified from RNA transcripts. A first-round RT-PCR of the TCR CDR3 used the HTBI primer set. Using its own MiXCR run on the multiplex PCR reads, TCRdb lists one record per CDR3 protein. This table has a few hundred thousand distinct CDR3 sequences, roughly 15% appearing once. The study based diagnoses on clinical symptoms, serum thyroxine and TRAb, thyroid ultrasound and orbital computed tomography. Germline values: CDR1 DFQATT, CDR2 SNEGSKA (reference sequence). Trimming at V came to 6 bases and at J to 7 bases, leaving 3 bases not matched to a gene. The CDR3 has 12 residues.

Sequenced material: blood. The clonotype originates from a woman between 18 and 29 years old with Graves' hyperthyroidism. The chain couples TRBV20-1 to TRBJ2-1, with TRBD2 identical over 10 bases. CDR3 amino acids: CSAELAGNEQFF. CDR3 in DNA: TGCAGTGCCGAACTAGCGGGGAATGAGCAGTTCTTC.